This T cell receptor (beta chain) was recovered during a study of T cell responses to AZD1222 COVID-19 vaccine. The table came from immunoSEQ multiplex PCR; TCRdb's copy has only in-frame clones and leaves some out. The sample has about 80,000 clones, approximately 86% seen once. Study-level points and caveats: Without day 14 samples, only post-peak T cell repertoires were studied. Among vaccine-associated CD4 TCRs, coverage spanned spike, with dominance at 160-218 and 743-854.

Germline V gives CDR1 SQVTM, CDR2 ANQGSEA. There are 10 residues in the CDR3. V gave up 4 bases and J gave up 4 bases, with 4 bases separating them. For this clone: Its antigen is not known.

The rearrangement uses TRBV29-1 and TRBJ1-1; D is ambiguous. This specimen was peripheral blood, taken on day 0 of AZD1222 vaccination. This sequence was found in an adult in good health. The CDR3 loop is CSVGGTEAFF. The CDR3 DNA sequence: TGCAGCGTTGGCGGCACTGAAGCTTTCTTT. Drawing the rest from reference TRBV29-1 and TRBJ1-1, the complete variable domain is SAVISQKPSRDICQRGTSLTIQCQVDSQVTMMFWYRQQPGQSLTLIATANQGSEATYESGFVIDKFPISRPNLTFSTLTVSNMSPEDSSIYLCSVGGTEAFFGQGTRLTVV.